The clone carrying this TCR beta chain was detected only a few times. Its antigen is as yet unknown. The data were obtained in a study of cytomegalovirus exposure and HLA in healthy donors. Study conclusions and caveats: Later analysis showed most CMV-associated TCR beta chains appearing HLA-restricted. What TCR beta sequences reportedly achieved was accurate prediction of HLA-A and HLA-B alleles in most subjects.

The PCR ran on 60 Vbeta and 13 Jbeta primers. The data were produced by immunoSEQ multiplex PCR, yet TCRdb's version contains in-frame clones alone and is incomplete. The table records 90,000 to 150,000 clones, roughly 63% of them present only once. Although they were nominally healthy when sampled, donors likely had unrecorded immune exposures. The specimen sequenced was PBMCs. The receptor's source is a man in his forties in good health and CMV-seropositive.

In nucleotides, the CDR3 is TGTGCCAGCTCCCCAGTGGAAGCGGGGGCTAAAGATACGCAGTATTTT. This translates into CASSPVEAGAKDTQYF. This rearrangement joins TRBV18 to TRBJ2-3, with 8 nucleotides matching TRBD2. V lost 6 bases, J lost 5 bases, and 13 bases stayed unmatched. The CDR3 runs to 16 residues. CDR1 is KGHSH, CDR2 LQKENI, per germline. Full variable domain (rest looked up from reference TRBV18 and TRBJ2-3): NAGVMQNPRHLVRRRGQEARLRCSPMKGHSHVYWYRQLPEEGLKFMVYLQKENIIDESGMPKERFSAEFPKEGPSILRIQQVVRGDSAAYFCASSPVEAGAKDTQYFGPGTRLTVL.